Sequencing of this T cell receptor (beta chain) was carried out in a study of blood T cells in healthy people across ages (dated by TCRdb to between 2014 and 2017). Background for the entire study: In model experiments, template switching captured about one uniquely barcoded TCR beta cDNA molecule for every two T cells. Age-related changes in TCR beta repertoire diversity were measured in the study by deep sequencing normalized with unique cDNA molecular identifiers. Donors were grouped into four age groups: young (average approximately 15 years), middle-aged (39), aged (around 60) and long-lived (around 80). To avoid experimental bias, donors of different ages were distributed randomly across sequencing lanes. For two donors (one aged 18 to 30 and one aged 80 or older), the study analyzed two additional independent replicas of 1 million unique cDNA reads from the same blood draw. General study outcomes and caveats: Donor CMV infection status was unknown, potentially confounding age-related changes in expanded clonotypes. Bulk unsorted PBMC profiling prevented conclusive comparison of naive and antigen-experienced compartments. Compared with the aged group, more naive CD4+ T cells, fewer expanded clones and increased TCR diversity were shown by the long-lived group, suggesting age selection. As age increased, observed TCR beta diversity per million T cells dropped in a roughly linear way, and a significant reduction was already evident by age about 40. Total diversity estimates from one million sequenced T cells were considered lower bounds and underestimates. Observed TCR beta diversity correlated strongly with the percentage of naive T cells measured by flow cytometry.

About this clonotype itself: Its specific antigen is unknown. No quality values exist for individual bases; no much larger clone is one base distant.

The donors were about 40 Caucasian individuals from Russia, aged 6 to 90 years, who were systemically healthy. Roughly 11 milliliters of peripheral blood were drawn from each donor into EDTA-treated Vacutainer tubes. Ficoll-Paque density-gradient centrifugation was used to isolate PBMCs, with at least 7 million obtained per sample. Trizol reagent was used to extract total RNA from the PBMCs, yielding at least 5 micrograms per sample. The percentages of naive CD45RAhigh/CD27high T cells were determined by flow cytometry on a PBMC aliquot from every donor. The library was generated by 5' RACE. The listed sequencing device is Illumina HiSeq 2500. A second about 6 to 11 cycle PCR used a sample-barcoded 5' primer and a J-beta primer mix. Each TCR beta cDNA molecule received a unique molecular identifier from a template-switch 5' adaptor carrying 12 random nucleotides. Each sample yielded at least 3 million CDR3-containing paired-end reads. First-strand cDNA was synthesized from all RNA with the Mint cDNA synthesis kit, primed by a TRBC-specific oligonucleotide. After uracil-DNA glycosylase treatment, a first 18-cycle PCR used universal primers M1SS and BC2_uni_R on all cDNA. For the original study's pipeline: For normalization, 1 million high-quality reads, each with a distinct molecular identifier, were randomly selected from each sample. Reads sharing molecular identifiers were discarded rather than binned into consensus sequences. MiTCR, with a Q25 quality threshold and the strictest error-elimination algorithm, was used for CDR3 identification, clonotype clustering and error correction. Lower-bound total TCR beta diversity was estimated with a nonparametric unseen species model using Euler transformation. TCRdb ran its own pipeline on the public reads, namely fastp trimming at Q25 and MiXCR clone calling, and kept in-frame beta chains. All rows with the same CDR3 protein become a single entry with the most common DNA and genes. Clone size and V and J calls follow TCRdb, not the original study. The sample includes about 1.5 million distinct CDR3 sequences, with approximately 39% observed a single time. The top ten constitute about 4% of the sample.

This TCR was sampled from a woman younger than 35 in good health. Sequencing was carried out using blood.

The DNA is TGTGCCATCAGTGAGCGGGGGGGAAACAATGAGCAGTACTTC. Its protein product is CAISERGGNNEQYF. This sequence uses TRBV10-3 and TRBJ2-1; 8 bases in between match TRBD2. With the DNA end fitting TRBJ2-7 better, the J assignment may be wrong. The CDR3 measures 14 amino acids from cysteine to phenylalanine. Just the 42-base CDR3 DNA is kept, in frame starting at base 1. Reading the germline V gene gives CDR1 ENHRY and CDR2 SYGVKD.